Below, 27 T cell receptor beta chains from the same sample are listed, as sequenced in a study of human T cells and chemical hapten exposure. Time point defined: patch test 2, 6 weeks after DPC sensitization. Sample treatment: therapeutic diphenylcyclopropenone sensitization with weekly scalp DPC. Via MiXCR, TCRdb re-called the RACE reads, giving one row per CDR3 protein. The sample includes about 100,000 distinct CDR3 sequences, roughly 11% seen only once; the top ten take more than 3%. Here the sequenced sample was whole blood, taken in connection with sensitization to the hapten diphenylcyclopropenone (DPC). The receptors originated from a woman between 40 and 55 years old with alopecia areata. Some clones in this sample may be carry-over from other donors' samples.

This clonotype was counted a single time. This rearrangement joins TRBV3-1 to TRBJ1-4; D is unclear. V lost 4 bases, J lost 9 bases, and 9 bases lay in between. The CDR3 is made up of 12 amino acids. Germline V gives CDR1 LGHDT, CDR2 YNNKEL (reference sequence). CDR3 amino acids: CASSRPKKKLFF. CDR3 bases: TGTGCCAGCAGCCGGCCAAAAAAAAAACTGTTTTTT.

This clonotype showed up many times. As DNA, the CDR3 is TGTGCCAGCAGCTTAACTTCCGGACAGGCCGGGGAGCTGTTTTTT. Translated: CASSLTSGQAGELFF. The rearrangement uses TRBV7-3 and TRBJ2-2; 7 bases line up with TRBD1. The trim removed 0 bases at V and 6 bases at J, leaving 4 bases unmatched. Germline V gene lookup returns CDR1 SGHTA and CDR2 FQGTGA. The CDR3 spans 15 residues.

The CDR3 region is CASSLFARGDTQYF. CDR3 DNA sequence: TGTGCCAGCAGTTTATTTGCAAGAGGGGATACGCAGTATTTT. This chain joins TRBV27 and TRBJ2-3; D is perhaps TRBD2 (5 bases). Germline CDR1 MNHEY, CDR2 SMNVEV (reference sequence). This CDR3 contains 14 residues. V dropped 1 base and J dropped 6 bases, with 11 bases sitting between them.

This clonotype was counted between two and nine times. This chain links TRBV7-2 with TRBJ2-3; 11 bases are a match to TRBD2. The CDR3 length is 16 residues. From germline, CDR1 is SGHTA and CDR2 FQGNSA. V trimming: 5 bases; J trimming: 4 bases; junction bases outside the gene matches: 8. CDR3 sequence: CASSRLAGPPADTQYF. CDR3 nucleotides: TGTGCCAGCAGCAGACTAGCGGGACCCCCAGCAGATACGCAGTATTTT.

V and J are TRBV20-1 and TRBJ2-3; no clear D gene. The CDR3 is made up of 12 amino acids. The V end lost 4 bases, the J end lost 2 bases, and 7 bases lay between the germline ends. Germline CDR1 reads DFQATT; CDR2 reads SNEGSKA (reference sequence). CDR3 nucleotides: TGCAGTGCTACGCCCAACACAGATACGCAGTATTTT. Translation gives CSATPNTDTQYF.

The chain employs TRBV29-1 and TRBJ2-7; tentatively, D is TRBD1 (6 bases). Trimming removed 7 bases at V and 6 bases at J, with 10 bases between. Germline values: CDR1 SQVTM, CDR2 ANQGSEA. The CDR3 spans 10 residues. CDR3 protein: CSAGQSEQYF. The CDR3 bases are TGCAGCGCTGGACAGAGCGAGCAGTACTTC.

The rearrangement uses TRBV6-5 and TRBJ1-1; TRBD1 might be the D (6 bases). Trimming shortened V by 2 bases and J by 4 bases, and 11 bases separated the two germline ends. Germline values: CDR1 MNHEY, CDR2 SVGAGI. The CDR3 runs to 14 residues. CDR3 protein: CASSYGGRGTEAFF. CDR3 DNA: TGTGCCAGCAGTTACGGGGGGCGCGGCACTGAAGCTTTCTTT.

This clonotype showed up just a few times. The gene calls are TRBV20-1 and TRBJ1-6, with TRBD1 matching 10 bases. This CDR3 is built from 16 residues. Germline CDR1 DFQATT, CDR2 SNEGSKA (reference sequence). V was pared by 0 bases and J by 7 bases, with 6 bases of the junction left unmatched. CDR3 sequence: CSARERTGGFNSPLHF. The CDR3 DNA follows: TGCAGTGCTAGAGAGCGGACAGGGGGTTTCAATTCACCCCTCCACTTT.

The V gene is TRBV6-5, the J gene TRBJ1-5; tentatively, D is TRBD1 (6 bases). This CDR3 is built from 12 residues. V was pared by 7 bases and J by 5 bases, with 9 bases between. CDR1 is MNHEY and CDR2 is SVGAGI in the germline V gene. The CDR3 DNA reads as TGTGCCAGCAAACAGGGAGATCAGCCCCAGCATTTT. This sequence encodes CASKQGDQPQHF.

The rearrangement joins TRBV28 to TRBJ2-1; 13 bases align to TRBD2. Germline V gives CDR1 MDHEN, CDR2 SYDVKM. With 8 bases clipped from V and 8 bases from J, the junction kept 6 bases outside the gene matches. The CDR3 length is 14 residues. The CDR3 nucleotides are TGTGCCAGCGAGACTAGCGGGAGGCCCCATGAGCAGTTCTTC. Its protein product is CASETSGRPHEQFF.

This clonotype has ten or more counts. The rearrangement joins TRBV3-1 to TRBJ2-7; possibly TRBD1 for D (6 bases). The CDR3 runs 15 residues. Between the trimmed V and J ends, which lost 0 bases and 0 bases, there was a span of 9 bases. CDR1 is LGHDT, CDR2 YNNKEL, per germline (reference sequence). The CDR3 DNA reads TGTGCCAGCAGCCAAGACGGACAGATCTCCTACGAGCAGTACTTC. Amino acids: CASSQDGQISYEQYF.

This clonotype was detected ten times or more. This chain connects TRBV28 to TRBJ2-1, with TRBD2 matching 13 bases. Germline lookup yields CDR1 MDHEN and CDR2 SYDVKM. V gave up 6 bases and J gave up 7 bases; unmatched junction bases: 9. The CDR3 is 16 amino acids. The CDR3 sequence is CASSTLAGGPRNEQFF. CDR3 bases: TGTGCCAGCAGCACACTAGCGGGAGGGCCTCGGAATGAGCAGTTCTTC.

V gene TRBV6-2 or TRBV6-3 combines with J gene TRBJ1-5; D remains unclear. The CDR3 spans 14 residues. The germline CDR1 and CDR2 sequences are MNHEY and SVGEGT. V dropped 1 base and J dropped 3 bases, with 7 bases sitting between them. The CDR3 spells CASSYYGVNQPQHF. CDR3 sequence (DNA): TGTGCCAGCAGTTACTATGGAGTCAATCAGCCCCAGCATTTT.

This clonotype came up many times. The rearrangement links TRBV20-1 to TRBJ1-1, with 12 bases that match TRBD1. CDR3 length equals 16 residues. Per the germline V gene, CDR1 is DFQATT and CDR2 is SNEGSKA (reference sequence). V dropped 0 bases and J dropped 6; count of bases not matched to a gene: 8. The CDR3 region is CSARDLAGQGAAEAFF. In DNA form, the CDR3 reads TGCAGTGCTAGAGATCTGGCGGGACAGGGGGCTGCTGAAGCTTTCTTT.

The chain has TRBV6-4 and TRBJ2-1; 10 bases fit TRBD2. The germline CDR1 and CDR2 sequences are MRHNA and SNTAGT. The ends lost 5 bases at V and 0 bases at J; junction bases unmatched: 7. The CDR3 sequence is 17 residues long. CDR3 DNA: TGTGCCAGCAGTCTCGGCGCTAGCGGGAGCTCCTACAATGAGCAGTTCTTC. It is translated as CASSLGASGSSYNEQFF.

This clonotype was counted ten times or more. The chain uses TRBV20-1 and TRBJ2-5; D uncertain. The V gene lost 0 bases and the J gene lost 4 bases, with 12 bases spanning the gap. The germline V gene has CDR1 DFQATT and CDR2 SNEGSKA (reference sequence). This CDR3 has 14 residues. CDR3 bases: TGCAGTGCTAGAGATATTAAGGGTTTAGAGACCCAGTACTTC. This gives the protein CSARDIKGLETQYF.

The V gene is TRBV30, the J gene TRBJ2-5, with D uncertain. The germline V and J ends were trimmed by 2 bases and 6 bases, with 10 bases remaining between them. The CDR3 is made up of 12 amino acids. Germline V lookup: CDR1 GTSNPN, CDR2 SVGIG (reference sequence). The CDR3 DNA is TGTGCCTGGAGTAAGTCCGCTCAGACCCAGTACTTC. It yields the protein CAWSKSAQTQYF.

This clonotype has at least ten counts. The chain is built from TRBV6-5 and TRBJ2-1; 7 positions match TRBD1. Looked up from germline, CDR1 is MNHEY and CDR2 is SVGAGI. This CDR3 has 18 residues. The ends lost 5 bases at V and 0 bases at J; junction bases unmatched: 13. The CDR3 spells CASSPRTGTAYSYNEQFF. In DNA form, the CDR3 reads TGTGCCAGCAGTCCCCGCACCGGGACAGCCTACTCCTACAATGAGCAGTTCTTC.

This clonotype has a count of ten or more. The genes are TRBV14 and TRBJ1-1; 7 nucleotides agree with TRBD1. Trimming removed 5 bases from V and 4 bases from J; junction bases left unmatched: 4. The CDR3 is 13 amino acids. In germline, CDR1 is SGHDN, CDR2 FVKESK. Here the CDR3 DNA reads TGTGCCAGCAGCTCACAGGGGATCACTGAAGCTTTCTTT. This codes for CASSSQGITEAFF.

The chain employs TRBV11-2 and TRBJ2-7; a possible D gene is TRBD1 (6 bases). Germline values: CDR1 SGHAT, CDR2 FQNNGV. The V end was cut by 1 base, the J end by 1 base, with 14 bases between. The CDR3 is 16 residues long. In DNA form, the CDR3 reads TGTGCCAGCAGCTTAGCTACAGGGACGAGATCCTACGAGCAGTACTTC. This translates into CASSLATGTRSYEQYF. Based on the CDR3 plus reference TRBV11-2 and TRBJ2-7, the full variable domain is EAGVAQSPRYKIIEKRQSVAFWCNPISGHATLYWYQQILGQGPKLLIQFQNNGVVDDSQLPKDRFSAERLKGVDSTLKIQPAKLEDSAVYLCASSLATGTRSYEQYFGPGTRLTVT.

This clonotype was picked up a small number of times. The genes are TRBV28 and TRBJ1-2; D not resolved. V gave up 2 bases and J gave up 0 bases, with 10 bases separating them. Germline V gives CDR1 MDHEN, CDR2 SYDVKM. This CDR3 is built from 15 residues. DNA of the CDR3: TGTGCCAGCAGTTTAACCACGGCAGCTAACTATGGCTACACCTTC. Translation gives CASSLTTAANYGYTF.

Points on this clonotype: The conserved phenylalanine or tryptophan is not found at the CDR3 terminus, so this likely reflects a read error. The J gene is TRBJ1-5, the V gene TRBV20-1; TRBD1 aligns across 8 bases. CDR1 is DFQATT, CDR2 SNEGSKA, per germline (reference sequence). CDR3 length: 18 amino acids. The trim removed 2 bases at V and 1 base at J, leaving 13 bases unmatched. The CDR3 coding sequence is TGCAGTGCTAGAATAGCCCAGGGGGCAAAATTCAGCAATCAGCCCCAGCATTCT. Amino acids: CSARIAQGAKFSNQPQHS.

This clonotype was detected many times. The V gene is TRBV5-6, the J gene TRBJ1-2, with D unclear. The V gene lost 1 base and the J gene lost 4 bases, with 14 bases spanning the gap. Germline CDR1 reads SGHDT; CDR2 reads YYEEEE. CDR3 length equals 15 residues. As DNA, the CDR3 is TGTGCCAGCAGCTTGTTGTGGTCGGCGGGCTATGGCTACACCTTC. Amino acid sequence: CASSLLWSAGYGYTF. The full variable domain, completed using reference TRBV5-6 and TRBJ1-2, is DAGVTQSPTHLIKTRGQQVTLRCSPKSGHDTVSWYQQALGQGPQFIFQYYEEEERQRGNFPDRFSGHQFPNYSSELNVNALLLGDSALYLCASSLLWSAGYGYTFGSGTRLTVV.

This clonotype came up many times. The V and J genes are TRBV28 and TRBJ2-2; 7 nucleotides agree with TRBD2. This CDR3 is built from 16 residues. J gave up 3 bases and V 6 bases, and 10 bases lay outside the gene matches. Germline CDR1 reads MDHEN; CDR2 reads SYDVKM. CDR3 residues: CASSRRSGGDTGELFF. The CDR3, as DNA: TGTGCCAGCAGCCGTCGATCGGGGGGTGACACCGGGGAGCTGTTTTTT.

This clonotype showed up just a few times. V and J are TRBV6-2 or TRBV6-3 and TRBJ2-3, with D perhaps given as TRBD1 or TRBD2 (6 bases each). The V end lost 6 bases, the J end lost 3 bases, and 19 bases lay between the germline ends. Germline V gives CDR1 MNHEY, CDR2 SVGEGT. The CDR3 totals 16 residues. CDR3 loop: CASSSPSRGRTDTQYF. The CDR3 DNA follows: TGTGCCAGCAGCTCCCCCAGCCGGGGGCGGACAGATACGCAGTATTTT.

This clonotype was picked up many times. The chain joins TRBV5-1 to TRBJ1-2, with TRBD1 identical over 8 bases. Germline CDR1 reads SGHRS; CDR2 reads YFSETQ. The ends lost 4 bases at V and 4 bases at J; junction bases unmatched: 9. This CDR3 has 15 amino acids. The CDR3 reads CASSLRPGGFYGYTF. The CDR3 DNA reads as TGCGCCAGCAGCCTAAGGCCAGGGGGCTTCTATGGCTACACCTTC.

This clonotype was picked up many times. The CDR3 region is CASRPGQGHYEQYF. As DNA, the CDR3 is TGTGCCAGCAGACCGGGACAGGGTCACTACGAGCAGTACTTC. J is TRBJ2-7 and V is TRBV2; TRBD1 matches 9 bases. Germline V gene sequence: CDR1 SNHLY, CDR2 FYNNEI. The trim removed 6 bases at V and 3 bases at J, leaving 6 bases unmatched. CDR3 size: 14 residues. The variable domain in full, with the rest retrieved from reference TRBV2 and TRBJ2-7, is EPEVTQTPSHQVTQMGQEVILRCVPISNHLYFYWYRQILGQKVEFLVSFYNNEISEKSEIFDDQFSVERPDGSNFTLKIRSTKLEDSAMYFCASRPGQGHYEQYFGPGTRLTVT.